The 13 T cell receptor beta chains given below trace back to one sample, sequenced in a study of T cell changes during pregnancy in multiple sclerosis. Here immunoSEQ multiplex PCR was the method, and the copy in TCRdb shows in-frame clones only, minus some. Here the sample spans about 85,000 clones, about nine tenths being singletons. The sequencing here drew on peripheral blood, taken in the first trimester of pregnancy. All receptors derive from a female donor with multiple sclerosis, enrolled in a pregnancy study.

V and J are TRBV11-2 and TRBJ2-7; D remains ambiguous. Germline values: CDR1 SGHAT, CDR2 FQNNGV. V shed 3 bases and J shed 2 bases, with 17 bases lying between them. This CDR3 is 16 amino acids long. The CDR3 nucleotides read TGTGCCAGCAGCTTTCCCCTAAGCAGCGTTACCTACGAGCAGTACTTC. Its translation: CASSFPLSSVTYEQYF.

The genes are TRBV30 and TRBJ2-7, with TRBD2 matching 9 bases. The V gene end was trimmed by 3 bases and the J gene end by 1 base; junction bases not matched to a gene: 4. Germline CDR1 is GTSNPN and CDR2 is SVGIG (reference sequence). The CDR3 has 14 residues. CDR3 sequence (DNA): TGTGCCTGGAGCCGCGGGGGGGAATCCTACGAGCAGTACTTC. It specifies CAWSRGGESYEQYF.

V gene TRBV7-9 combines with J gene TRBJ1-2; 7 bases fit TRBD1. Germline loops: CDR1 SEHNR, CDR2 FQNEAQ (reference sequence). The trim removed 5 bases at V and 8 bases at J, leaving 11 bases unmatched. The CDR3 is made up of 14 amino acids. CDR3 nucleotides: TGTGCCAGCAGCCCGACGACAGGGAACTCGGGCTACACCTTC. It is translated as CASSPTTGNSGYTF.

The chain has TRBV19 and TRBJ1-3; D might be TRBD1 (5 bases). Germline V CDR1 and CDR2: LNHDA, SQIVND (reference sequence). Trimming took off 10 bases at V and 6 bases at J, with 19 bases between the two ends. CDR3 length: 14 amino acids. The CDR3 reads CATPWGVGENTIYF. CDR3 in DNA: TGTGCCACCCCGTGGGGGGTAGGGGAAAACACCATATATTTT.

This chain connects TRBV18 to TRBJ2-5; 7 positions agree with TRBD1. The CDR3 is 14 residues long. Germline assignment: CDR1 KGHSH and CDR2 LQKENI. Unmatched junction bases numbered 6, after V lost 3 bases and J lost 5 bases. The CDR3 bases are TGTGCCAGCTCACCCACAGGGGTAGGGGAGACCCAGTACTTC. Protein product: CASSPTGVGETQYF.

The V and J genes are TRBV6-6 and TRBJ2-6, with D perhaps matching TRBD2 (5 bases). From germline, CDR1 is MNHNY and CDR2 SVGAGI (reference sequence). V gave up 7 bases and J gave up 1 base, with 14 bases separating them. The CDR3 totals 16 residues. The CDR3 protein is CASKRGTSSGANVLTF. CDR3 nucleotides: TGTGCCAGCAAACGGGGAACTAGTTCTGGGGCCAACGTCCTGACTTTC.

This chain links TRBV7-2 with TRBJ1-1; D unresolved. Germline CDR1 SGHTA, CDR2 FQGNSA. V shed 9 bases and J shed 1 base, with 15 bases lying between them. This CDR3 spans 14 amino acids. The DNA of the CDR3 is TGTGCCAGTGTTGGTAGGAGGGCGAACACTGAAGCTTTCTTT. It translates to CASVGRRANTEAFF.

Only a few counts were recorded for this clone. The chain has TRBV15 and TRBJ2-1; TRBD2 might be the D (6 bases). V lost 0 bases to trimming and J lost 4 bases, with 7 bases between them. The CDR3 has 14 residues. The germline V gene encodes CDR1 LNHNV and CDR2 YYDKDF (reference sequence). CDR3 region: CATSREAGYNEQFF. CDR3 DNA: TGTGCCACCAGCAGAGAGGCGGGATACAATGAGCAGTTCTTC.

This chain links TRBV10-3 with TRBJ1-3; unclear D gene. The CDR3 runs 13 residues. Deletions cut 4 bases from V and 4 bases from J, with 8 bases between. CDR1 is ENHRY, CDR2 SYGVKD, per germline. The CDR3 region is CAISGGSGNTIYF. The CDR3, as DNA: TGTGCCATCAGTGGCGGCAGCGGAAACACCATATATTTT.

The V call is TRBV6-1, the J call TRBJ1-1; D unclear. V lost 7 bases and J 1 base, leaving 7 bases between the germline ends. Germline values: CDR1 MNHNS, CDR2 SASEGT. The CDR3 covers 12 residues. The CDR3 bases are TGTGCCAGCATGGAGGGGAACACTGAAGCTTTCTTT. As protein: CASMEGNTEAFF.

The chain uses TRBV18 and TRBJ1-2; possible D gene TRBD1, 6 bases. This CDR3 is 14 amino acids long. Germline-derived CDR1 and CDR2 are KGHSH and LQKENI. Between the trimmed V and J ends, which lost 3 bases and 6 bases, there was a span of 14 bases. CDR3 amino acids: CASSPAQGFDGYTF. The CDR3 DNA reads TGTGCCAGCTCACCGGCCCAGGGGTTTGATGGCTACACCTTC. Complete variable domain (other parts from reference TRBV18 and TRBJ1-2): NAGVMQNPRHLVRRRGQEARLRCSPMKGHSHVYWYRQLPEEGLKFMVYLQKENIIDESGMPKERFSAEFPKEGPSILRIQQVVRGDSAAYFCASSPAQGFDGYTFGSGTRLTVV.

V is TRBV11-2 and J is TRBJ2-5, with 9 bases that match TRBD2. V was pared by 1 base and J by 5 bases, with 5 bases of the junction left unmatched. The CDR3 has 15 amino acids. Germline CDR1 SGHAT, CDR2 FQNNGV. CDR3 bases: TGTGCCAGCAGCTTAGGCGGGAGGGCCAGGGAGACCCAGTACTTC. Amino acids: CASSLGGRARETQYF. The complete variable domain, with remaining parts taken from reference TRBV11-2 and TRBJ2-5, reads EAGVAQSPRYKIIEKRQSVAFWCNPISGHATLYWYQQILGQGPKLLIQFQNNGVVDDSQLPKDRFSAERLKGVDSTLKIQPAKLEDSAVYLCASSLGGRARETQYFGPGTRLLVL.

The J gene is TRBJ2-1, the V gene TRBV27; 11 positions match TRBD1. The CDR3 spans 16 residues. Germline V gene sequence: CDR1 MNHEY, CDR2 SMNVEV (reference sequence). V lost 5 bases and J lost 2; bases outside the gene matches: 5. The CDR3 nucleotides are TGTGCCAGCAGTCCATCGGGACAGGGGGCCTACAATGAGCAGTTCTTC. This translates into CASSPSGQGAYNEQFF.